The 25 T cell receptor beta chains in this list originate from one sample, sequenced in a study of blood T cells in healthy people across ages. Using a J-beta primer mix together with a sample-barcoded 5' primer, a second PCR was run for about 6 to 12 cycles. In TCRdb, the 5' RACE reads were re-called with MiXCR into one record per CDR3 protein. The sample lists more than 600,000 distinct CDR3 sequences, roughly 25% occurring once. These data are also associated with another study on T cells of mothers and their children.

The sample comprised blood. These receptors came from a boy aged 10-17 years in good health.

The rearrangement uses TRBV6-1 and TRBJ2-1, with 13 nucleotides matching TRBD2. This CDR3 comprises 15 residues. V lost 6 bases, J lost 6 bases, and 5 bases stayed unmatched. Per the germline V gene, CDR1 is MNHNS and CDR2 is SASEGT. Here the CDR3 reads CASRSGTSGTNEQFF. In DNA, the CDR3 is TGTGCCAGCAGGTCCGGGACTAGCGGGACCAATGAGCAGTTCTTC.

This clonotype was picked up a small number of times. This chain joins TRBV11-2 and TRBJ1-4, with D possibly matching TRBD1 (6 bases). CDR3 size: 16 residues. Germline CDR1 SGHAT, CDR2 FQNNGV. The V end was cut by 3 bases, the J end by 0 bases, with 11 bases between. CDR3 sequence: CASSLGAVATNEKLFF. The CDR3 DNA sequence: TGTGCCAGCAGCTTGGGGGCAGTCGCAACTAATGAAAAACTGTTTTTT.

This clonotype was found a few times. The rearrangement uses TRBV15 and TRBJ2-2, with 12 bases fitting TRBD2. Germline V gene data show CDR1 as LNHNV and CDR2 as YYDKDF (reference sequence). With V trimmed by 9 bases and J by 4 bases, 6 bases remained unmatched. The CDR3 has 15 amino acids. The CDR3 protein is CATRTSGISTGELFF. CDR3 nucleotide sequence: TGTGCCACTAGGACTAGCGGGATATCCACCGGGGAGCTGTTTTTT.

This clonotype was seen only a few times. The V gene is TRBV28, the J gene TRBJ1-5; D is undetermined. The germline CDR1 and CDR2 sequences are MDHEN and SYDVKM. Trimming removed 6 bases from V and 0 bases from J, with 18 bases in between. The CDR3 totals 17 residues. The CDR3 is CASSSPGHGYSNQPQHF. The DNA of the CDR3 is TGTGCCAGCAGCTCCCCCGGGCACGGGTATAGCAATCAGCCCCAGCATTTT.

Only a few counts were recorded for this clonotype. This chain connects TRBV28 to TRBJ2-1; TRBD2 agrees at 8 bases. The length of the CDR3 is 16 residues. From germline, CDR1 is MDHEN and CDR2 SYDVKM. V was clipped by 5 bases and J by 8 bases; unmatched bases: 14. The CDR3 region has the DNA TGTGCCAGCAGTGCCCCGGGGGGGCTCAACCACCATGAGCAGTTCTTC. Its translation is CASSAPGGLNHHEQFF.

The chain links TRBV27 to TRBJ2-7; D gene ambiguous. The CDR3 is 8 amino acids. V lost 9 bases and J 11 bases, leaving 8 bases between the germline ends. Germline V gene lookup returns CDR1 MNHEY and CDR2 SMNVEV (reference sequence). The CDR3 nucleotides read TGTGCCAGAACTGGGAAGTACTTC. Translation gives CARTGKYF.

The V gene is TRBV4-1, the J gene TRBJ1-2; 7 nucleotides line up with TRBD1. The CDR3 consists of 14 residues. Germline V gives CDR1 MGHRA, CDR2 YSYEKL. J was trimmed by 7 bases and V by 4 bases; bases with no gene match: 9. The CDR3 region has the DNA TGCGCCAGCAGCCTTCGAGACAGGGACGGTGGCTACACCTTC. Translating it yields CASSLRDRDGGYTF.

This rearrangement joins TRBV4-2 to TRBJ1-6, with TRBD1 as a possible D gene (6 bases). Trimming stripped 0 bases from V and 0 bases from J, with 12 bases between. Germline lookup yields CDR1 LGHNA and CDR2 YNFKEQ. The CDR3 loop spans 18 amino acids. This CDR3 reads CASSQDLGQSSYNSPLHF. The CDR3 DNA reads as TGTGCCAGCAGCCAAGATCTTGGACAGAGCTCCTATAATTCACCCCTCCACTTT.

This clonotype has just a few counts. The J gene is TRBJ2-5, the V gene TRBV7-9; either TRBD1 or TRBD2 may fit D (7 bases each). V lost 6 bases to trimming and J lost 4 bases, with 15 bases between them. The V gene's germline CDR1 is SEHNR and CDR2 FQNEAQ (reference sequence). CDR3 size: 14 residues. The CDR3 sequence is CASRPQGGRETQYF. Written as DNA, the CDR3 is TGTGCCAGCAGACCCCAGGGGGGGCGAGAGACCCAGTACTTC.

This clonotype was seen a handful of times. The chain combines TRBV2 with TRBJ2-1, with 10 positions matching TRBD1. The CDR3 has 15 amino acids. The junction had 8 bases not matched to a gene; V was cut back by 5 bases and J by 7 bases. The germline gives CDR1 SNHLY, CDR2 FYNNEI. The DNA for the CDR3 is TGTGCCAGCAGTCCGACAGGGGGCGCGTGGAATGAGCAGTTCTTC. Its protein product is CASSPTGGAWNEQFF. Drawing the rest from reference TRBV2 and TRBJ2-1, the complete variable domain is EPEVTQTPSHQVTQMGQEVILRCVPISNHLYFYWYRQILGQKVEFLVSFYNNEISEKSEIFDDQFSVERPDGSNFTLKIRSTKLEDSAMYFCASSPTGGAWNEQFFGPGTRLTVL.

This clonotype has only a few counts. The chain carries TRBV5-1 and TRBJ2-7; 8 bases fit TRBD1. CDR1 is SGHRS, CDR2 YFSETQ, per germline. The CDR3 runs 15 residues. V trimming: 0 bases; J trimming: 7 bases; junction bases outside the gene matches: 9. CDR3 region: CASSLDRTGTGEQYF. In nucleotides, the CDR3 is TGCGCCAGCAGCTTGGATCGGACAGGGACGGGGGAGCAGTACTTC. The variable domain in full, completed from reference TRBV5-1 and TRBJ2-7, reads KAGVTQTPRYLIKTRGQQVTLSCSPISGHRSVSWYQQTPGQGLQFLFEYFSETQRNKGNFPGRFSGRQFSNSRSEMNVSTLELGDSALYLCASSLDRTGTGEQYFGPGTRLTVT.

This chain links TRBV12-3 or TRBV12-4 with TRBJ2-1; 7 bases map to TRBD1. The CDR3 has 13 amino acids. J was trimmed by 7 bases and V by 7 bases; bases with no gene match: 7. CDR3 loop: CASIHPGQNEQFF. The CDR3 DNA reads as TGTGCCAGCATTCATCCGGGACAGAATGAGCAGTTCTTC.

This clonotype was recorded a few times. CDR3 protein: CASSPQGRQETQYF. The CDR3 DNA sequence: TGCGCCAGCAGCCCCCAAGGCCGGCAGGAGACCCAGTACTTC. This chain links TRBV5-1 with TRBJ2-1; no reliable D call. Judging by the DNA end, TRBJ2-5 fits better; the J call may be wrong. Germline V gives CDR1 SGHRS, CDR2 YFSETQ. CDR3 length equals 14 residues.

This clonotype was detected a few times. The CDR3 nucleotides read TGTGCCAGCAGCCGCGGCTTGGGACTATACGAGCAGTACTTC. Its protein product is CASSRGLGLYEQYF. This rearrangement joins TRBV5-4 to TRBJ2-7; 7 positions agree with TRBD2. Germline V gives CDR1 SGHNT, CDR2 YYREEE (reference sequence). The CDR3 is 14 amino acids. V shed 4 bases, J shed 4 bases, and the junction held 8 bases outside the gene matches.

This chain joins TRBV7-8 and TRBJ2-5; D is unresolved. TRBJ2-7 matches the DNA end more closely, so the J call is doubtful. The CDR3 consists of 12 residues. Germline V gene sequence: CDR1 SGHVS, CDR2 FQNEAQ. In DNA, the CDR3 is TGTGCCAGCAGCTTAGTTCAGACCGAGCAGTACTTC. It encodes CASSLVQTEQYF.

This clonotype occurred a few times. CDR3 DNA sequence: TGTGCCAGTAGCCTTAAGCGGGAGGTCTCCTACGAGCAGTACTTC. Its translation is CASSLKREVSYEQYF. This rearrangement joins TRBV19 to TRBJ2-7; 9 nucleotides align to TRBD2. Trimming took 6 bases from V and 0 from J; bases not matched to a gene: 6. This CDR3 has 15 residues. Germline loops: CDR1 LNHDA, CDR2 SQIVND (reference sequence).

The chain employs TRBV7-2 and TRBJ1-5, with D maybe TRBD1 (5 bases). Per the germline V gene, CDR1 is SGHTA and CDR2 is FQGNSA. V gave up 2 bases and J gave up 2 bases, with 16 bases separating them. CDR3 size: 17 residues. The CDR3 protein is CASSLLANGHGNQPQHF. The CDR3 nucleotides read TGTGCCAGCAGCTTACTTGCAAATGGACATGGCAATCAGCCCCAGCATTTT. The full variable domain, rest sourced from reference TRBV7-2 and TRBJ1-5, is GAGVSQSPSNKVTEKGKDVELRCDPISGHTALYWYRQSLGQGLEFLIYFQGNSAPDKSGLPSDRFSAERTGGSVSTLTIQRTQQEDSAVYLCASSLLANGHGNQPQHFGDGTRLSIL.

The V gene is TRBV5-5, the J gene TRBJ1-5; D might be TRBD1 (6 bases). The CDR3 totals 15 residues. Trimming shortened V by 2 bases and J by 2 bases, and 11 bases separated the two germline ends. Germline V gene sequence: CDR1 SGHKS, CDR2 YYEKEE (reference sequence). The CDR3 loop reads CASSFGNRGNQPQHF. Written as DNA, the CDR3 is TGTGCCAGCAGCTTTGGAAACAGGGGCAATCAGCCCCAGCATTTT.

The CDR3, as DNA: TGTGCCAGCAGCACCAGGACTAGCTCCTACGAGCAGTACTTC. It codes for CASSTRTSSYEQYF. The genes are TRBV4-2 and TRBJ2-7; TRBD2 matches 7 bases. V gave up 5 bases and J gave up 0 bases; unmatched junction bases: 4. The germline V gene encodes CDR1 LGHNA and CDR2 YNFKEQ. The CDR3 consists of 14 residues.

The chain has TRBV7-9 and TRBJ2-5, with D unclear. Germline loops: CDR1 SEHNR, CDR2 FQNEAQ (reference sequence). The CDR3 is made up of 16 amino acids. Trimming removed 2 bases at V and 0 bases at J, with 13 bases between. The CDR3 here is CASSLSGQVNQETQYF. CDR3 DNA: TGTGCCAGCAGCTTAAGTGGTCAGGTGAACCAAGAGACCCAGTACTTC.

This clonotype was found a few times. J is TRBJ1-1 and V is TRBV10-3; D not certain. The CDR3 totals 14 residues. The germline CDR1 and CDR2 sequences are ENHRY and SYGVKD. V was cut by 0 bases and J by 0 bases, with 5 bases left in between. As DNA, the CDR3 is TGTGCCATCAGTGAGTCAGGGCTGAACACTGAAGCTTTCTTT. Its protein product is CAISESGLNTEAFF.

In its sample, this clonotype was seen a few times. The chain carries TRBV3-1 and TRBJ2-5, with 8 bases that match TRBD1. The J call may be faulty, since TRBJ2-1 better matches the DNA end. Germline-derived CDR1 and CDR2 are LGHDT and YNNKEL (reference sequence). The CDR3 is 16 residues long. The CDR3 region is CASSHATGTGYNEQFF. CDR3 bases: TGTGCCAGCAGTCACGCGACCGGGACAGGTTACAATGAGCAGTTCTTC.

This clonotype has a handful of counts. This sequence joins TRBV6-2 or TRBV6-3 and TRBJ2-7; 10 bases match TRBD2. The CDR3 has 14 residues. Germline V gene lookup returns CDR1 MNHEY and CDR2 SVGEGT. The J segment lost 6 bases and the V segment lost 5 bases, leaving 7 bases of the junction unmatched. The CDR3 DNA follows: TGTGCCAGCAGTCCCAGCGGGAGGGGGCGCGAGCAGTACTTC. This encodes CASSPSGRGREQYF.

The V and J genes are TRBV4-1 and TRBJ2-7; D might be TRBD2 (5 bases). The CDR3 sequence is 14 residues long. Germline assignment: CDR1 MGHRA and CDR2 YSYEKL. V lost 4 bases, J lost 3 bases, and 13 bases lay in between. The CDR3 loop reads CASSRQLDLYEQYF. DNA for the CDR3: TGCGCCAGCAGCCGACAACTAGACCTCTACGAGCAGTACTTC.

This clonotype was seen a handful of times. The chain is built from TRBV9 and TRBJ1-4; D is possibly TRBD1 (5 bases). This CDR3 spans 13 amino acids. Trimming removed 4 bases at V and 7 bases at J, with 11 bases between. Germline V CDR1 and CDR2: SGDLS, YYNGEE. The CDR3 nucleotides read TGTGCCAGCAGCTCGGGGGGGAGTGAAAAACTGTTTTTT. It codes for CASSSGGSEKLFF.